This T cell receptor beta chain was recovered during a study of shared clonotypes between healthy human individuals. Sequencing was performed with immunoSEQ multiplex PCR; in TCRdb, only in-frame clones are kept and a portion is missing. The repertoire includes about 520,000 clones, 81% of them detected once, and 10% to 15% sits in the top ten. The sample comprised PBMCs. This TCR was sampled from a woman between 35 and 50 years old in good health. Some clones in this sample may be carry-over from other donors' samples.

CDR3 sequence reads: CASSGPLRGGNTIYF. CDR3 DNA sequence: TGTGCCAGCAGCGGACCCCTTCGGGGGGGAAACACCATATATTTT. The chain links TRBV7-9 to TRBJ1-3; D possibly corresponds to TRBD1 (5 bases). Germline V gene sequence: CDR1 SEHNR, CDR2 FQNEAQ (reference sequence). CDR3 length: 15 amino acids. The V and J ends lost 5 bases and 4 bases respectively, with 15 bases between them.